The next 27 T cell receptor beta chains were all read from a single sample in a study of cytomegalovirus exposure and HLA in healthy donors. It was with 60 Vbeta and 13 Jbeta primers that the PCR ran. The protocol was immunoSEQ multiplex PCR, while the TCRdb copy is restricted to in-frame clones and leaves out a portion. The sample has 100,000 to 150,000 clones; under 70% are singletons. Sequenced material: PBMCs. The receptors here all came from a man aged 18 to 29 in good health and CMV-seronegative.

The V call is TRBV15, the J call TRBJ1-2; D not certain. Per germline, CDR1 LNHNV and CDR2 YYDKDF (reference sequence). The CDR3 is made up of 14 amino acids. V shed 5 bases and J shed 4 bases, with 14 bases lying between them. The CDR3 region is CATSQAQVSYGYTF. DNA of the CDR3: TGTGCCACCAGCCAAGCTCAGGTGAGCTATGGCTACACCTTC.

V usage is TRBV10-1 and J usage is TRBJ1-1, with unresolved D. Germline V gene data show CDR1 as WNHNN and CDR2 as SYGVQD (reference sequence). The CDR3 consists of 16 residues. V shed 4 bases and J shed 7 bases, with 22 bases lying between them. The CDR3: CASSGFREPVPYEAFF. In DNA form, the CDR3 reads TGCGCCAGCAGTGGCTTTCGAGAGCCCGTCCCTTATGAAGCTTTCTTT.

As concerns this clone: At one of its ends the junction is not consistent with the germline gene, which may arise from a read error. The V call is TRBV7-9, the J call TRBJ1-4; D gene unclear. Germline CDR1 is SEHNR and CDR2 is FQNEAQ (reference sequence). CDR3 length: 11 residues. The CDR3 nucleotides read TGTGCCAGCAGCCCTAACGAAAAACTGTTTTTT. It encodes CASSPNEKLFF.

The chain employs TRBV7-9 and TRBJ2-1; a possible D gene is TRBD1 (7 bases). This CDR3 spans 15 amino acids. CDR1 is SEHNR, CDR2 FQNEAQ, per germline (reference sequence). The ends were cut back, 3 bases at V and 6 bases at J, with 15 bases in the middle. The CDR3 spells CASSFLRGDSNEQFF. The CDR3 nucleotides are TGTGCCAGCAGCTTCCTCCGCGGGGACAGCAATGAGCAGTTCTTC. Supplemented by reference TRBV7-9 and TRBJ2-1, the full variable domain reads DTGVSQNPRHKITKRGQNVTFRCDPISEHNRLYWYRQTLGQGPEFLTYFQNEAQLEKSRLLSDRFSAERPKGSFSTLEIQRTEQGDSAMYLCASSFLRGDSNEQFFGPGTRLTVL.

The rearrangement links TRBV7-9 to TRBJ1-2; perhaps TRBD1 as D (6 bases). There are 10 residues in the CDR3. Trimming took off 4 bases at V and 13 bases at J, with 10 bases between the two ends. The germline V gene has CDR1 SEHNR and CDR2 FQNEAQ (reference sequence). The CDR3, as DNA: TGTGCCAGCAGCTCAGGGGTTGGCACCTTC. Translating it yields CASSSGVGTF.

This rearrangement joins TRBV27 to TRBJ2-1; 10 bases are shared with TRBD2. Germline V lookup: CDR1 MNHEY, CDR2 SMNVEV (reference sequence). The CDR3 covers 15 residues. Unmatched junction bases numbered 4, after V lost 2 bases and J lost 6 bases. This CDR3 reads CASSLRASGSNEQFF. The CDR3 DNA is TGTGCCAGCAGTTTACGGGCTAGCGGGAGCAATGAGCAGTTCTTC.

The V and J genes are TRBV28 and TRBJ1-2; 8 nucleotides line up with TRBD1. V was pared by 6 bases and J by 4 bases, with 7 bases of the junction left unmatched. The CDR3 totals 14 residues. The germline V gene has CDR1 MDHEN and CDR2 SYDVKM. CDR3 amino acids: CASSQTGQGYGYTF. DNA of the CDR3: TGTGCCAGCAGCCAGACCGGACAGGGCTATGGCTACACCTTC.

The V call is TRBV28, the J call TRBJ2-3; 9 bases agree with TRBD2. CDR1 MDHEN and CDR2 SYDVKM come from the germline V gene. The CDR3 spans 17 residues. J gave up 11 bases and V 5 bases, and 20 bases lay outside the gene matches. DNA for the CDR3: TGTGCCAGCAGTCCCGGGGGGACTAGCCCCAGCATGGGGGGGCAGTATTTT. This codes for CASSPGGTSPSMGGQYF.

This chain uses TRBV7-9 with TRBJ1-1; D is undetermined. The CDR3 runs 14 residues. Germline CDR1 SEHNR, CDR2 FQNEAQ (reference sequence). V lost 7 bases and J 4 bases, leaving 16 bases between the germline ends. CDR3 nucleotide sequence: TGTGCCAGCACCCCGAGGGAAAGCGTCACTGAAGCTTTCTTT. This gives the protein CASTPRESVTEAFF.

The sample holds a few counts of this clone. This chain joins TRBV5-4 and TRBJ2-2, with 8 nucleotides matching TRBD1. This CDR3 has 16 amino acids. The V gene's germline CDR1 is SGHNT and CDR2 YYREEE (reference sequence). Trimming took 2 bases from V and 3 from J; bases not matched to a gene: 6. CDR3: CASSLWDRPHTGELFF. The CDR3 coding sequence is TGTGCCAGCAGCTTATGGGACAGGCCACACACCGGGGAGCTGTTTTTT.

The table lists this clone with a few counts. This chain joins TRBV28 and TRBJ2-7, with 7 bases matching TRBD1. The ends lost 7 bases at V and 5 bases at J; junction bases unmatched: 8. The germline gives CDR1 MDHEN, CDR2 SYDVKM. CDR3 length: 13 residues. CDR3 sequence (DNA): TGTGCCAGCACCACAAGGGGGCGGGACGAGCAGTACTTC. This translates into CASTTRGRDEQYF.

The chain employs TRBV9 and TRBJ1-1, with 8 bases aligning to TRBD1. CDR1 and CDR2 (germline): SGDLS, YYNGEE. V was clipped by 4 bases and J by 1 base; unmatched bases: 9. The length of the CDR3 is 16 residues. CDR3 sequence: CASSQNPGQGNTEAFF. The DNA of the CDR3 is TGTGCCAGCAGCCAGAACCCTGGACAGGGGAACACTGAAGCTTTCTTT.

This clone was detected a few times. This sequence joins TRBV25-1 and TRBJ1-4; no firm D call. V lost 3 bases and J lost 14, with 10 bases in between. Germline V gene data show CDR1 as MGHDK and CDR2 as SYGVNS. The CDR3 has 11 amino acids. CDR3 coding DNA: TGTGCCAGCAGTGACAGGAAACAGCTGTTTTTT. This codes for CASSDRKQLFF.

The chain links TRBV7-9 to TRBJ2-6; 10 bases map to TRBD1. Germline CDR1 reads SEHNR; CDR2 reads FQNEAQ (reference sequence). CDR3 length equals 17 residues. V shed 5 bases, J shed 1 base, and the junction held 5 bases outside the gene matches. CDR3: CASSPRQGASGANVLTF. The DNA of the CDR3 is TGTGCCAGCAGCCCAAGACAGGGGGCGTCTGGGGCCAACGTCCTGACTTTC.

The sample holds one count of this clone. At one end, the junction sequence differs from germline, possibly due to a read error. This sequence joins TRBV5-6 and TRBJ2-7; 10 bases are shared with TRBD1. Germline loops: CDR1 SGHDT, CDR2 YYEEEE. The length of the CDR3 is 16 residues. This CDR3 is CACSLAGQGMTYEQYF. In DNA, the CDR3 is TGTGCCTGCAGCTTGGCGGGACAGGGGATGACCTACGAGCAGTACTTC. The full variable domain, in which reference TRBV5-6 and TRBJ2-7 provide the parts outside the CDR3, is DAGVTQSPTHLIKTRGQQVTLRCSPKSGHDTVSWYQQALGQGPQFIFQYYEEEERQRGNFPDRFSGHQFPNYSSELNVNALLLGDSALYLCACSLAGQGMTYEQYFGPGTRLTVT.

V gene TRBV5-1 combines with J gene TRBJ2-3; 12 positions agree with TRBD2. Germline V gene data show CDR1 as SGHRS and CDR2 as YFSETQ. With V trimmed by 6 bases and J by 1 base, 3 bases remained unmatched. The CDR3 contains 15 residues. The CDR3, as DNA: TGCGCCAGCACCAGACTAGCGGGGGGCACAGATACGCAGTATTTT. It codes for CASTRLAGGTDTQYF.

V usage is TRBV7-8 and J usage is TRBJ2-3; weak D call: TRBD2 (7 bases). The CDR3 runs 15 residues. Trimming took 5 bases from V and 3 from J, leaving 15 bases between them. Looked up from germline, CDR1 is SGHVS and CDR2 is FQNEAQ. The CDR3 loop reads CASSTGKGGTDTQYF. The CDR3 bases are TGTGCCAGCAGCACAGGGAAGGGGGGGACAGATACGCAGTATTTT.

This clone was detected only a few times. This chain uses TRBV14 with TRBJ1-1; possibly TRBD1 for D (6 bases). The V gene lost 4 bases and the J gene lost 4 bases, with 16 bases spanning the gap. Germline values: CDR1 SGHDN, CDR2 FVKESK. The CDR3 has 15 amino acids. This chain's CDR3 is CASSRRGGFATEAFF. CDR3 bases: TGTGCCAGCAGCCGGAGGGGGGGTTTTGCCACTGAAGCTTTCTTT.

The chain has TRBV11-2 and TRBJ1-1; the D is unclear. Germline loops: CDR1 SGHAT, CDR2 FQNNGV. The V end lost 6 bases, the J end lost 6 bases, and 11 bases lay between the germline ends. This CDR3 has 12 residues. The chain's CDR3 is CASRDRGPEAFF. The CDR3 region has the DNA TGTGCCAGCAGAGACCGAGGCCCTGAAGCTTTCTTT.

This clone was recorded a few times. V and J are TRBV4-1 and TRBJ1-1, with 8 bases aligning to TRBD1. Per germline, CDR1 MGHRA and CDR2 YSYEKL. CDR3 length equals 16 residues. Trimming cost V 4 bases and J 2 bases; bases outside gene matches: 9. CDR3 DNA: TGCGCCAGCAGCCTGGACAGGGACCTACTTAACACTGAAGCTTTCTTT. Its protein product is CASSLDRDLLNTEAFF.

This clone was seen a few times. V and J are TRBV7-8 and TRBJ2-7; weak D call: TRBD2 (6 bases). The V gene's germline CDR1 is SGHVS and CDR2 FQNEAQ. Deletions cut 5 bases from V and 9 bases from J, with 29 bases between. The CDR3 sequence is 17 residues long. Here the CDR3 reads CASSLKVAGSWVEGQYF. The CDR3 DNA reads TGTGCCAGCAGCCTAAAAGTGGCGGGGTCTTGGGTAGAGGGGCAGTACTTC.

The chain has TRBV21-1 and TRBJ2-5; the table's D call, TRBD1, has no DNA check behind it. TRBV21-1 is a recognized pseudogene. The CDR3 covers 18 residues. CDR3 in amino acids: CASSKVVARQGAGETQYF. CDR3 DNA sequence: TGTGCCAGCAGCAAAGTGGTAGCGAGACAGGGGGCGGGAGAGACCCAGTACTTC.

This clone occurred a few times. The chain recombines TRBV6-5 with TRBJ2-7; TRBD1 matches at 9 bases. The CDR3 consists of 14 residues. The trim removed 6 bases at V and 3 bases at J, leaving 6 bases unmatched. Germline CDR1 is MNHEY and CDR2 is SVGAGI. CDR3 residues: CASRPRQGGYEQYF. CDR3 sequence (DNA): TGTGCCAGCAGACCCCGACAGGGGGGCTACGAGCAGTACTTC.

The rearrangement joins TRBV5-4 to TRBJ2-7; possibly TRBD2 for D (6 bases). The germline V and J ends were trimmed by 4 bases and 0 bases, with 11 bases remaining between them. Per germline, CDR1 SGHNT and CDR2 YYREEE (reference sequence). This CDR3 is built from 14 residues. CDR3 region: CASSPRGGSYEQYF. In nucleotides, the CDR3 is TGTGCCAGCAGCCCGCGGGGCGGCTCCTACGAGCAGTACTTC.

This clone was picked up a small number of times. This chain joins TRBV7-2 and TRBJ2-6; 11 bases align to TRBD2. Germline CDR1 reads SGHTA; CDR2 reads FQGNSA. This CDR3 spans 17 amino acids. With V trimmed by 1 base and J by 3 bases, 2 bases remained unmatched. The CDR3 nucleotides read TGTGCCAGCAGCTTAGTCGGGACTAGCGGTGGGGCCAACGTCCTGACTTTC. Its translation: CASSLVGTSGGANVLTF.

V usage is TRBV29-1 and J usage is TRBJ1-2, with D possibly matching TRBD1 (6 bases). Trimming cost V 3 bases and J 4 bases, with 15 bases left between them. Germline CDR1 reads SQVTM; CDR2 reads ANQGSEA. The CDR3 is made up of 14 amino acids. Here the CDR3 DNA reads TGCAGCGTTGAGGGCAGGGGATCGTCCTATGGCTACACCTTC. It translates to CSVEGRGSSYGYTF.

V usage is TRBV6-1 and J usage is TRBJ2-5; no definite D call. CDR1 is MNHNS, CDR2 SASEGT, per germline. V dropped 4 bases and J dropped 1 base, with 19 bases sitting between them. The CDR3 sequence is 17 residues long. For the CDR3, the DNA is TGTGCCAGCAGTGTCTCAAAGACTCGACCGGGCCAAGAGACCCAGTACTTC. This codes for CASSVSKTRPGQETQYF.